Below are 11 T cell receptor beta chains sequenced from a single sample in a study of Ad26.COV2.S vaccination and SARS-CoV-2 variants (dated by TCRdb to the early 2020s). The library was generated by the immunoSEQ multiplex PCR assay. In TCRdb, the immuneACCESS table is reduced to in-frame sequences with V and J assigned. These tables do not hold every clone; where another copy was compared, an unresolved V gene accounts for under half, and the others remain unexplained. The sample table lists hundreds of thousands of clones, approximately 90% of them with a count of one. The ten largest account for roughly an eighth of the sample. The treatment or condition label corresponds to: around 19 received Ad26.COV2.S at low or high dose, single or two shots; roughly five received placebo; per-sample allocation not given. Repertoires of vaccine and placebo recipients were sequenced from samples collected on day 63 after the first injection.

Sequenced material: peripheral blood, taken in a trial of Ad26.COV2.S vaccine versus placebo. Receptor source: a person aged 18-60 years who received the Ad26.COV2.S COVID-19 vaccine or a placebo.

The count of this clone is one. The V gene is TRBV15, the J gene TRBJ2-7, with D uncertain. CDR1 and CDR2 (germline): LNHNV, YYDKDF (reference sequence). V lost 0 bases and J lost 7, with 7 bases in between. The CDR3 runs 12 residues. CDR3 sequence (DNA): TGTGCCACCAGCAGAGATACCGGGGAGCAGTACTTC. Translating it yields CATSRDTGEQYF. The full variable domain, with the rest looked up from reference TRBV15 and TRBJ2-7, is DAMVIQNPRYQVTQFGKPVTLSCSQTLNHNVMYWYQQKSSQAPKLLFHYYDKDFNNEADTPDNFQSRRPNTSFCFLDIRSPGLGDTAMYLCATSRDTGEQYFGPGTRLTVT.

This clone has a handful of counts. The V and J genes are TRBV5-1 and TRBJ2-2; 11 nucleotides match TRBD2. Trimming at V came to 0 bases and at J to 5 bases, leaving 3 bases not matched to a gene. The CDR3 spans 16 residues. Germline V gene data show CDR1 as SGHRS and CDR2 as YFSETQ. DNA of the CDR3: TGCGCCAGCAGCTTGGGGCTAGCGGGAGGTACCGGGGAGCTGTTTTTT. It is translated as CASSLGLAGGTGELFF.

Written as DNA, the CDR3 is TGTGCCAGCAGTCCCGGGACAGGAGCTAGGGAGCAGTACTTC. The encoded protein is CASSPGTGAREQYF. The chain couples TRBV2 to TRBJ2-7, with TRBD1 matching 8 bases. The trim removed 5 bases at V and 7 bases at J, leaving 10 bases unmatched. The CDR3 is 14 amino acids. Germline V gene lookup returns CDR1 SNHLY and CDR2 FYNNEI.

The chain couples TRBV30 to TRBJ1-1, with 9 bases matching TRBD1. The CDR3 contains 13 residues. CDR1 and CDR2 from the germline V gene are GTSNPN and SVGIG (reference sequence). The trim removed 3 bases at V and 4 bases at J, leaving 3 bases unmatched. CDR3 in DNA: TGTGCCTGGAGACAGGGGGCGGTCACTGAAGCTTTCTTT. Translation gives CAWRQGAVTEAFF.

This chain links TRBV19 with TRBJ1-5, with D uncertain. The length of the CDR3 is 14 residues. V was trimmed by 7 bases and J by 0 bases, leaving 10 bases between them. CDR1 is LNHDA, CDR2 SQIVND, per germline (reference sequence). The CDR3 protein is CASNDGYSNQPQHF. In DNA, the CDR3 is TGTGCCAGTAATGACGGGTATAGCAATCAGCCCCAGCATTTT.

The chain employs TRBV11-3 and TRBJ2-2; D not resolved. Per germline, CDR1 SGHNT and CDR2 YENEEA. Between the trimmed V and J ends, which lost 6 bases and 7 bases, there was a span of 12 bases. The CDR3 runs to 13 residues. The CDR3 here is CASSSYIGGELFF. CDR3 in DNA: TGTGCCAGCAGTAGCTATATTGGCGGGGAGCTGTTTTTT.

The rearrangement joins TRBV5-6 to TRBJ2-3, with TRBD2 matching 11 bases. V lost 0 bases, J lost 3 bases, and 6 bases stayed unmatched. The germline V gene has CDR1 SGHDT and CDR2 YYEEEE. This CDR3 has 17 amino acids. The CDR3 nucleotides read TGTGCCAGCAGCTTGGTTACTAGCGGGAGTTTGACAGATACGCAGTATTTT. This codes for CASSLVTSGSLTDTQYF.

This sequence joins TRBV27 and TRBJ2-7, with a weak D call TRBD2 (5 bases). CDR1 is MNHEY and CDR2 is SMNVEV in the germline V gene (reference sequence). The length of the CDR3 is 13 residues. The ends were cut back, 5 bases at V and 3 bases at J, with 11 bases in the middle. CDR3 in amino acids: CASSRGNDYEQYF. For the CDR3, the DNA is TGTGCCAGCAGTCGGGGTAATGACTACGAGCAGTACTTC.

The chain is built from TRBV4-1 and TRBJ1-1; D unresolved. The CDR3 length is 15 residues. The germline V gene has CDR1 MGHRA and CDR2 YSYEKL. V lost 1 base to trimming and J lost 3 bases, with 12 bases between them. The CDR3 DNA reads TGCGCCAGCAGCCAAGCTGGTTCAAGGGACACTGAAGCTTTCTTT. It yields the protein CASSQAGSRDTEAFF.

This chain links TRBV7-9 with TRBJ2-7; 7 nucleotides line up with TRBD2. This CDR3 has 15 amino acids. The junction had 6 bases not matched to a gene; V was cut back by 3 bases and J by 1 base. Per the germline V gene, CDR1 is SEHNR and CDR2 is FQNEAQ (reference sequence). CDR3 DNA: TGTGCCAGCAGCTTGGTCGCGGGAGCTTCCTACGAGCAGTACTTC. Its translation is CASSLVAGASYEQYF.

To note about this clone: The sample carries other DNA sequences with the same CDR3. The chain recombines TRBV4-3 with TRBJ2-7; tentative D call: TRBD2 (7 bases). The CDR3 spans 16 residues. Germline lookup yields CDR1 LGHNA and CDR2 YSLEER. Trimming cost V 0 bases and J 2 bases, with 14 bases left between them. This CDR3 reads CASSQDRRGGTYEQYF. In DNA, the CDR3 is TGCGCCAGCAGCCAAGATAGAAGGGGGGGAACCTACGAGCAGTACTTC.